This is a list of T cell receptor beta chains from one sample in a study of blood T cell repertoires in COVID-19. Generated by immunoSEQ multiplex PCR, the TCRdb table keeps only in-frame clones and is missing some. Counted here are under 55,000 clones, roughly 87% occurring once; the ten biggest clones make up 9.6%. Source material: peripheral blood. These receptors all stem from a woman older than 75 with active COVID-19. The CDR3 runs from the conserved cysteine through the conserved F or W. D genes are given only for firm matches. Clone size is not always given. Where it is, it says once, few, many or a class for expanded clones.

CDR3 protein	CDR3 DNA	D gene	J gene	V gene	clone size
CASSWEEGYTEAFF	TGTGCCAGCAGTTGGGAGGAGGGGTACACTGAAGCTTTCTTT	NA	TRBJ1-1	TRBV7-2	NA
CAWRTAAEAGYTF	TGTGCCTGGAGGACCGCGGCGGAGGCTGGCTACACCTTC	NA	TRBJ1-2	TRBV30	NA
CASSLLARGRTEAFF	TGTGCCAGCAGCTTGTTGGCCAGGGGGCGCACTGAAGCTTTCTTT	TRBD1	TRBJ1-1	TRBV5-6	NA
CASRLQGQTIQYF	TGTGCCAGTAGGCTCCAGGGGCAGACCATTCAGTACTTC	NA	TRBJ2-4	TRBV19	once
CASSLVLAGGPGETQYF	TGCGCCAGCAGCTTGGTGCTAGCGGGGGGTCCAGGAGAGACCCAGTACTTC	TRBD2	TRBJ2-5	TRBV5-1	NA
CASSLSPGRPDTQYF	TGTGCCAGCAGCTTATCGCCCGGGAGGCCAGATACGCAGTATTTT	TRBD2	TRBJ2-3	TRBV7-2	NA
CASSQDLAGGREQYF	TGTGCCAGCAGCCAAGATCTGGCGGGGGGGCGCGAGCAGTACTTC	TRBD2	TRBJ2-7	TRBV3-1/TRBV3-2	once
CASSSPSPPSAYEQYF	TGTGCCAGCAGTTCCCCCTCACCCCCTTCGGCCTACGAGCAGTACTTC	NA	TRBJ2-7	TRBV28	NA
CASRRASGPTYNEQFF	TGTGCCAGTAGGAGGGCTAGCGGGCCAACCTACAATGAGCAGTTCTTC	TRBD2	TRBJ2-1	TRBV19	NA
CASSPGQVYGYTF	TGTGCCAGCAGCCCCGGACAAGTCTATGGCTACACCTTC	NA	TRBJ1-2	TRBV11-2	NA
CASSPREGAFGNTEAFF	TGTGCCAGCAGCCCCCGCGAGGGGGCATTCGGGAACACTGAAGCTTTCTTT	TRBD1	TRBJ1-1	TRBV9	once
CASRSFSSVYTGELFF	TGTGCCAGCCGTTCTTTCTCTTCTGTATACACCGGGGAGCTGTTTTTT	NA	TRBJ2-2	TRBV6-4	once
CASTTTGFGYTF	TGTGCCAGCACCACAACAGGGTTCGGCTACACCTTC	NA	TRBJ1-2	TRBV28	NA
CASSFTGDLGEQYF	TGCGCCAGCAGCTTCACAGGGGATTTGGGAGAGCAGTACTTC	TRBD1	TRBJ2-7	TRBV5-1	NA
CASSEAYGEAFF	TGTGCCAGCAGCGAAGCATACGGTGAAGCTTTCTTT	NA	TRBJ1-1	TRBV6-1	NA
CASSRDTDTQYF	TGTGCCAGCAGTCGAGACACAGATACGCAGTATTTT	NA	TRBJ2-3	TRBV12-3/TRBV12-4	NA
CASSQDRGQPAYEQYF	TGCGCCAGCAGCCAAGATCGGGGACAGCCGGCCTACGAGCAGTACTTC	TRBD1	TRBJ2-7	TRBV4-3	NA
CASSLSAGYTGELFF	TGCGCCAGCAGCTTGTCGGCAGGTTACACCGGGGAGCTGTTTTTT	NA	TRBJ2-2	TRBV5-1	NA
CASSLGRRGDAYEQYF	TGTGCCAGCAGCTTAGGGCGGCGGGGGGACGCCTACGAGCAGTACTTC	TRBD2	TRBJ2-7	TRBV7-2	NA
CARSVPGQGYGYTF	TGTGCCAGGAGCGTTCCGGGCCAGGGGTATGGCTACACCTTC	NA	TRBJ1-2	TRBV2	NA
CASSGQGRGNSPLHF	TGTGCCAGTAGCGGACAGGGCCGAGGTAATTCACCCCTCCACTTT	TRBD1	TRBJ1-6	TRBV19	NA
CASSLTGAPGELFF	TGTGCCAGCAGCTTGACAGGAGCCCCGGGGGAGCTGTTTTTT	NA	TRBJ2-2	TRBV7-3	NA